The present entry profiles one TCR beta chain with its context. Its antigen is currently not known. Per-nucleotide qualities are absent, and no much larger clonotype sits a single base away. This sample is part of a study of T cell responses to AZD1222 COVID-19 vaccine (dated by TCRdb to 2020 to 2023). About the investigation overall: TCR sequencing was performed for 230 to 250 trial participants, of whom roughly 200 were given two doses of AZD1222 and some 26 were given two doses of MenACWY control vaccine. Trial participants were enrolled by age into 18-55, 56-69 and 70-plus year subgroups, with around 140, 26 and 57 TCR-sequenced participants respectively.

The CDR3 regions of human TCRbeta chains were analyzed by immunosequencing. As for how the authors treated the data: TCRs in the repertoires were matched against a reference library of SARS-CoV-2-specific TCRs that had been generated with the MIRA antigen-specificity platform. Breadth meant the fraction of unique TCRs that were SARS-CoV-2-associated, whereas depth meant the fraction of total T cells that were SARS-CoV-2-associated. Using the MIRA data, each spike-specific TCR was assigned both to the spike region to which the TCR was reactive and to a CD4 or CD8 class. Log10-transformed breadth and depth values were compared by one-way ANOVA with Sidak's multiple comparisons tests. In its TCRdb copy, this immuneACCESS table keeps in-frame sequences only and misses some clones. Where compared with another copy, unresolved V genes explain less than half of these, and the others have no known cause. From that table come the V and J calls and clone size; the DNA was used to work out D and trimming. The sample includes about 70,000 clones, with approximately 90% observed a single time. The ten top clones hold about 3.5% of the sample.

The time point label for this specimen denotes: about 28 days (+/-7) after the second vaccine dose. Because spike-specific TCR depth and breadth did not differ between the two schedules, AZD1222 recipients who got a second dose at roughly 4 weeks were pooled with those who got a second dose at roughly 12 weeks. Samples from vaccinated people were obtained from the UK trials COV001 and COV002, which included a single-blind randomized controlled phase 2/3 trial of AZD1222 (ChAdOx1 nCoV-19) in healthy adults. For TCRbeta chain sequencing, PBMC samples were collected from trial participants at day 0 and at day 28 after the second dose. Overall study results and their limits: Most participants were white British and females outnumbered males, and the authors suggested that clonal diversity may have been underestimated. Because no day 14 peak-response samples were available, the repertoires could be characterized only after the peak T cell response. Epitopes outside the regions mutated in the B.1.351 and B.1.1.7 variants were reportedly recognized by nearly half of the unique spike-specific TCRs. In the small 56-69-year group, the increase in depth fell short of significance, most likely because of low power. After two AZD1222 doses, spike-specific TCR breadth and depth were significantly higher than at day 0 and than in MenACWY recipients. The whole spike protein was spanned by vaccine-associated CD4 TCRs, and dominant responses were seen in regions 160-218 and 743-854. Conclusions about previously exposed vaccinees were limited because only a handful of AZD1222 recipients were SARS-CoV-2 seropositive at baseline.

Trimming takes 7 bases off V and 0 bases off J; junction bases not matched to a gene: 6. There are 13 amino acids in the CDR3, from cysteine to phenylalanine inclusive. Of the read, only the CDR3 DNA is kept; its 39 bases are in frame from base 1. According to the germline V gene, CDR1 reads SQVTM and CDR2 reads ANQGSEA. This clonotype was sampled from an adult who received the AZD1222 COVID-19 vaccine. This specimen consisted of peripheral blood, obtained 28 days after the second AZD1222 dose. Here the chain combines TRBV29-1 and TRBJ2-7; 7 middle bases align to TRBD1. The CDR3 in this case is CSAEGDSSYEQYF. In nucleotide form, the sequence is TGCAGCGCCGAGGGGGACAGCTCCTACGAGCAGTACTTC.